This T cell receptor beta chain stems from a study of T-cell memory formation after mild COVID-19 (dated by TCRdb to the early 2020s). Study-wide context: TCR sequence clusters from the two donors were largely donor specific. T-cell clones expanding and contracting after mild COVID-19 in a couple of donors were tracked by longitudinal TCRalpha and TCRbeta repertoire sequencing. Two young, previously healthy adult volunteers made up the cohort, one male and one female.

CDR1 is given as SGHRS and CDR2 as YFSETQ, both from the germline V gene. Reading from cysteine to phenylalanine, the CDR3 counts 13 amino acids. The retained sequence is limited to the CDR3, 39 bases, with the frame set at the first base. The germline V and J ends show losses of 3 bases and 8 bases respectively, and no gene match explains 2 bases of the junction. The run used an Illumina NovaSeq 6000. TCRalpha and TCRbeta cDNA libraries were built by 5'RACE with constant-segment primers, adding sample barcodes and unique molecular identifiers. RNA was extracted from every sample with Trizol reagent. Library amplification was performed in two PCR steps, and a second sample barcode and Illumina TruSeq adapters were introduced in the second step. Sequencing of the libraries was done on an Illumina NovaSeq, producing 2 x 150 bp paired-end reads. The original pipeline was this. Reads were demultiplexed and collapsed into UMI-guided consensus sequences with migec v1.2.7. With mixcr v2.1.11, UMI consensuses were aligned to TRA and TRB V and J templates and assembled into clonotypes. Clonotypes were classified as expanded or contracted when called significant by both edgeR and NoisET, with noise models trained on biological replicates. For edgeR calls, a false discovery rate-adjusted p below 0.01 and a log2 fold-change threshold of 1 were applied. As an exploratory analysis of dynamics, PCA with hierarchical clustering was applied to max-normalized trajectories of the 1000 most abundant clonotypes. Separately sequenced CD4+ and CD8+ repertoires were used to assign a CD4 or CD8 phenotype to each responding clone. Using fastp at Q25 and MiXCR, TCRdb reprocessed the public reads and kept productive beta chains. Each entry is one CDR3 protein sequence, shown with its most common DNA and genes. The authors' filters were not applied to this entry. The sample data list about 350,000 distinct CDR3 sequences, and approximately 13% of these were observed just once. The ten largest make up approximately 21% of the sample.

The paper as a whole reports these results and caveats: Some responding clones were detected in pre-infection memory, suggesting pre-existing cross-reactive memory T cells joined the SARS-CoV-2 response. Balanced CD4/CD8 phenotypes were observed for clones contracting from day 15 to 85, whereas a bias towards CD4+ was observed for a second wave of clones expanding from day 15 to 37. The second-wave clones that peaked on day 37 were not confirmed to be SARS-CoV-2 specific. The study covered only a couple of mild cases, and larger cohorts including severe cases with pre-infection samples were considered necessary. Contracting CD4+ clones turned up mainly in the CM and EM memory subsets, whereas EMRA was where CD8+ clones were enriched.

This clonotype was seen at least ten times. Its antigen is currently not known. It has no much larger one-base neighbor in the sample; base qualities were not kept. Ficoll-Paque density gradient centrifugation was the method used to isolate PBMCs. The receptor comes from a man aged 18-30 years who had mild COVID-19 (a few samples of this study predate the infection). The sample titles of this study are shuffled in the database, so cell type and time point are left out; the donor was told from shared clones. The material sequenced was PBMCs or a T cell subset sorted from them (not recorded which). The chain employs TRBV5-1 and TRBJ2-1, and 10 bases in between align with TRBD2. The sequenced DNA is TGCGCCAGCAGCTGGAGCGGGGGGGATGAGCAGTTCTTC. It is translated as CASSWSGGDEQFF.